Sequencing of this TCR beta chain was carried out in a study of beta chain features in type 1 diabetes. Findings of the study overall: Among type 1 diabetes patients, VDJ junctions had fewer insertions and more deletions. Moderately but significantly shorter TCRB CDR3s were found in Type 1 diabetes patients in all four CD4+ subsets.

Expressed TCRB transcripts got sequenced, as all isolated RNA was reverse transcribed. Profiled with immunoSEQ multiplex PCR; TCRdb holds only in-frame clones, not every one. The sample lists roughly 300,000 clones, over 7% seen once, with roughly 1% in the top ten. This clone has more than one count but fewer than ten. Its cognate antigen is unknown. Trimming took 3 bases from V and 0 from J, leaving 8 bases between them. This CDR3 contains 14 residues. Germline assignment: CDR1 KGHSH and CDR2 LQKENI. Specimen: central memory CD4+ T cells from blood. The rearrangement uses TRBV18 and TRBJ1-2; the D gene is possibly TRBD1 (5 bases). The origin of this receptor is a man in his thirties or forties with type 1 diabetes. In DNA form, the CDR3 reads TGTGCCAGCTCACCGACAGCCTCTAACTATGGCTACACCTTC. Translating gives CASSPTASNYGYTF.